The 12 T cell receptor beta chains listed next were all sequenced from one sample in a study of T-cell memory formation after mild COVID-19. Via MiXCR, TCRdb re-called the 5' RACE reads, giving one row per CDR3 protein. The table records about 390,000 distinct CDR3 sequences, more than 15% of them present only once. Sequencing was performed on PBMCs or a T cell subset sorted from them (not recorded which). The receptors derive from a man between 18 and 29 years old who had mild COVID-19 (a few samples of this study predate the infection). Cell type and time point are not known.

This clonotype was counted only a few times. The chain joins TRBV2 to TRBJ1-3, with a weak D call TRBD1 (6 bases). The germline V and J ends were trimmed by 7 bases and 2 bases, with 9 bases remaining between them. The germline CDR1 and CDR2 sequences are SNHLY and FYNNEI. The CDR3 consists of 13 residues. CDR3 nucleotides: TGTGCCAGCAAGGGGACACCTGGAAACACCATATATTTT. Translated, it gives CASKGTPGNTIYF.

The V gene is TRBV30, the J gene TRBJ1-5, with a tentative D call TRBD1 (5 bases). Germline assignment: CDR1 GTSNPN and CDR2 SVGIG (reference sequence). This CDR3 spans 11 amino acids. CDR3 sequence: CATGTDQPQHF. The CDR3, as DNA: TGTGCAACCGGGACGGATCAGCCCCAGCATTTT.

The chain recombines TRBV7-2 with TRBJ2-5; D gene unclear. Per the germline V gene, CDR1 is SGHTA and CDR2 is FQGNSA. The germline V and J ends were trimmed by 5 bases and 4 bases, with 14 bases remaining between them. The CDR3 is made up of 14 amino acids. In DNA, the CDR3 is TGTGCCAGCAGCCCCCAGGAGACATTAGAGACCCAGTACTTC. Amino acids: CASSPQETLETQYF. Full variable domain (remainder filled in from reference TRBV7-2 and TRBJ2-5): GAGVSQSPSNKVTEKGKDVELRCDPISGHTALYWYRQSLGQGLEFLIYFQGNSAPDKSGLPSDRFSAERTGGSVSTLTIQRTQQEDSAVYLCASSPQETLETQYFGPGTRLLVL.

This clonotype showed up many times. The chain employs TRBV5-4 and TRBJ2-3; D is undetermined. Germline V CDR1 and CDR2: SGHNT, YYREEE (reference sequence). The CDR3 loop spans 13 amino acids. Trimming cost V 2 bases and J 6 bases, with 10 bases left between them. CDR3 coding DNA: TGTGCCAGCAGCTTACCTCATGAGGATACGCAGTATTTT. This sequence encodes CASSLPHEDTQYF.

This clonotype showed up just a few times. This chain connects TRBV6-5 to TRBJ1-6; TRBD1 aligns across 9 bases. V lost 1 base and J lost 5; bases outside the gene matches: 6. The CDR3 totals 17 residues. Germline values: CDR1 MNHEY, CDR2 SVGAGI. The CDR3 DNA is TGTGCCAGCAGTTACTATACAGGGGGCGCGGATAATTCACCCCTCCACTTT. Translation gives CASSYYTGGADNSPLHF.

The sample holds many counts of this clonotype. This chain connects TRBV5-1 to TRBJ1-5; weak D call: TRBD1 (5 bases). Germline loops: CDR1 SGHRS, CDR2 YFSETQ. Deletions cut 4 bases from V and 1 base from J, with 12 bases between. There are 15 residues in the CDR3. In DNA, the CDR3 is TGCGCCAGCAGCGCGTTTTGGGGCAGCAATCAGCCCCAGCATTTT. Translation gives CASSAFWGSNQPQHF.

This clonotype showed up many times. The rearrangement links TRBV7-2 to TRBJ1-1; D gene unclear. The CDR3 length is 13 residues. Trimming stripped 1 base from V and 4 bases from J, with 7 bases between. Germline lookup yields CDR1 SGHTA and CDR2 FQGNSA. CDR3 sequence (DNA): TGTGCCAGCAGCTTAGTCACGGGCACTGAAGCTTTCTTT. Its protein product is CASSLVTGTEAFF.

CDR3 residues: CSARQGGETQYF. The CDR3 coding sequence is TGCAGTGCTAGACAGGGGGGAGAGACCCAGTACTTC. The chain has TRBV20-1 and TRBJ2-5; D is perhaps TRBD1 (7 bases). Germline-derived CDR1 and CDR2 are DFQATT and SNEGSKA (reference sequence). CDR3 length equals 12 residues. V was cut by 2 bases and J by 4 bases, with 8 bases left in between.

The rearrangement links TRBV24-1 to TRBJ1-4; 7 bases are a match to TRBD1. CDR3 length equals 14 residues. V shed 4 bases, J shed 7 bases, and the junction held 5 bases outside the gene matches. CDR1 and CDR2 from the germline V gene are KGHDR and SFDVKD. The CDR3 sequence is CATSDRGQREKLFF. In nucleotides, the CDR3 is TGTGCCACCAGTGACCGGGGACAGCGTGAAAAACTGTTTTTT.

The chain is built from TRBV6-5 and TRBJ2-2; TRBD1 matches 8 bases. Trimming took 3 bases from V and 3 from J; bases not matched to a gene: 6. The CDR3 covers 16 residues. Germline lookup yields CDR1 MNHEY and CDR2 SVGAGI. The CDR3 reads CASSYFPGQDTGELFF. As DNA, the CDR3 is TGTGCCAGCAGTTATTTTCCGGGACAGGACACCGGGGAGCTGTTTTTT.

This chain links TRBV5-1 with TRBJ2-1; 8 nucleotides agree with TRBD1. Per germline, CDR1 SGHRS and CDR2 YFSETQ. V was pared by 3 bases and J by 8 bases, with 13 bases of the junction left unmatched. The CDR3 runs to 16 residues. This CDR3 reads CASSWTVGRGHDEQFF. The CDR3 coding sequence is TGCGCCAGCAGCTGGACCGTAGGCAGGGGGCATGATGAGCAGTTCTTC.

The sample holds a few counts of this clonotype. J is TRBJ2-1 and V is TRBV10-3; 11 bases map to TRBD2. Trimming cost V 6 bases and J 7 bases; bases outside gene matches: 2. The germline V gene encodes CDR1 ENHRY and CDR2 SYGVKD. The CDR3 extends over 13 amino acids. The CDR3: CAIRLAGANEQFF. CDR3 coding DNA: TGTGCCATCAGACTAGCGGGGGCAAATGAGCAGTTCTTC.